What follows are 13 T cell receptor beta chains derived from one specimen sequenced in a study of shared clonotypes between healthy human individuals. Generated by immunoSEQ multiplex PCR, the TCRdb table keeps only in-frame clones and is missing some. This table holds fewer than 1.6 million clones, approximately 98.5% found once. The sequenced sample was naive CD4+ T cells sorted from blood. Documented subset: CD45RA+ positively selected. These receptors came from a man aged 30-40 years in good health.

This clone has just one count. The CDR3 DNA reads TGTGCCAGCAGCTTGGACACGGCCCAGCCCCAGCATTTT. Protein product: CASSLDTAQPQHF. J is TRBJ1-5 and V is TRBV5-4; D gene unclear. V lost 0 bases to trimming and J lost 7 bases, with 8 bases between them. CDR3 size: 13 residues. The germline gives CDR1 SGHNT, CDR2 YYREEE (reference sequence).

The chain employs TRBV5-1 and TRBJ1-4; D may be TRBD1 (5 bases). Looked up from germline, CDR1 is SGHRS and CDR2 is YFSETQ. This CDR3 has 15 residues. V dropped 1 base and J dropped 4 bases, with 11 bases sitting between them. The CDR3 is CASSLLGTLNEKLFF. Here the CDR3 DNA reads TGCGCCAGCAGCTTGTTGGGGACTCTTAATGAAAAACTGTTTTTT.

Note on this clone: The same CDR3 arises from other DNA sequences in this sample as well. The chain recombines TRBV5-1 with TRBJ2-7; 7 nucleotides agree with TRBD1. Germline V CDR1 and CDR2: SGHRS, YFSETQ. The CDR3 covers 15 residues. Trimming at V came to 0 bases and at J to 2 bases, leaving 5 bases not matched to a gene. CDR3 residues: CASSLEDRVPYEQYF. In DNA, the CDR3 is TGCGCCAGCAGCTTGGAAGACAGGGTTCCCTACGAGCAGTACTTC. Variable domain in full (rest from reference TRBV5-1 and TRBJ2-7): KAGVTQTPRYLIKTRGQQVTLSCSPISGHRSVSWYQQTPGQGLQFLFEYFSETQRNKGNFPGRFSGRQFSNSRSEMNVSTLELGDSALYLCASSLEDRVPYEQYFGPGTRLTVT.

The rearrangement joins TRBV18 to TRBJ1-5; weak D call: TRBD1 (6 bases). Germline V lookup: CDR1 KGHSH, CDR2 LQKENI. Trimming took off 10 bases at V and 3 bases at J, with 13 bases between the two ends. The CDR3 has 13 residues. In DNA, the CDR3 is TGTGCCACTACACAGGGACTCAATCAGCCCCAGCATTTT. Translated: CATTQGLNQPQHF. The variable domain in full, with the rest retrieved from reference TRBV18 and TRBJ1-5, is NAGVMQNPRHLVRRRGQEARLRCSPMKGHSHVYWYRQLPEEGLKFMVYLQKENIIDESGMPKERFSAEFPKEGPSILRIQQVVRGDSAAYFCATTQGLNQPQHFGDGTRLSIL.

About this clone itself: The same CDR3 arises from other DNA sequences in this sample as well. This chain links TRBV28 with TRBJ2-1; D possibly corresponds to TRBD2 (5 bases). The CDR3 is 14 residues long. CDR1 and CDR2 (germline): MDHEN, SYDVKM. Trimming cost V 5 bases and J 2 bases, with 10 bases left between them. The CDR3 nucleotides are TGTGCCAGCAGTCCGTCGGGGACCTACAATGAGCAGTTCTTC. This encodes CASSPSGTYNEQFF. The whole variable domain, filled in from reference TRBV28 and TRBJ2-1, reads DVKVTQSSRYLVKRTGEKVFLECVQDMDHENMFWYRQDPGLGLRLIYFSYDVKMKEKGDIPEGYSVSREKKERFSLILESASTNQTSMYLCASSPSGTYNEQFFGPGTRLTVL.

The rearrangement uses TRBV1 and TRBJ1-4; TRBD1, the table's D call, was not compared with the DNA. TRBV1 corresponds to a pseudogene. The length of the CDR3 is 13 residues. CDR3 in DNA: TGCACCAGCAGCCAAGATCAGGGAGAAAAACTGTTTTTT. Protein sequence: CTSSQDQGEKLFF.

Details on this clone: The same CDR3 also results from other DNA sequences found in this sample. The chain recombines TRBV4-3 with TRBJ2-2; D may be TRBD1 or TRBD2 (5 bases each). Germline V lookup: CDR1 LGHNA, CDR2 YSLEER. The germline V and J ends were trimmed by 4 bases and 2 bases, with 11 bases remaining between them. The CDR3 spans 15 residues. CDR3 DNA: TGCGCCAGCAGCCTCGGGACGGTCAACACCGGGGAGCTGTTTTTT. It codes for CASSLGTVNTGELFF.

The CDR3 region has the DNA TGTGCCAGCTCTAGCGGGAGGGTCTACGAGCAGTACTTC. Translating gives CASSSGRVYEQYF. The gene calls are TRBV19 and TRBJ2-7, with 12 bases fitting TRBD2. Per germline, CDR1 LNHDA and CDR2 SQIVND (reference sequence). J was trimmed by 3 bases and V by 9 bases; bases with no gene match: 3. This CDR3 is built from 13 residues.

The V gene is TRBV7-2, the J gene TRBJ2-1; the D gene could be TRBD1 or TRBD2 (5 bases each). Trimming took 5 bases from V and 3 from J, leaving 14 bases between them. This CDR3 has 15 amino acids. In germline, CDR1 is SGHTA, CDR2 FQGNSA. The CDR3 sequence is CASSPDSGSYNEQFF. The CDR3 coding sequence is TGTGCCAGCAGCCCCGACTCAGGGAGCTACAATGAGCAGTTCTTC. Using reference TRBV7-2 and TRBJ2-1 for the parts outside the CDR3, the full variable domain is GAGVSQSPSNKVTEKGKDVELRCDPISGHTALYWYRQSLGQGLEFLIYFQGNSAPDKSGLPSDRFSAERTGGSVSTLTIQRTQQEDSAVYLCASSPDSGSYNEQFFGPGTRLTVL.

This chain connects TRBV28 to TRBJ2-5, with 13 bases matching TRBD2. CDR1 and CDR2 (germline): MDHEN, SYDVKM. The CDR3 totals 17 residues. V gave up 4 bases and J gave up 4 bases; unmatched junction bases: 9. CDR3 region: CASSSGRTSGRGETQYF. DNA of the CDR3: TGTGCCAGCAGTTCCGGGAGAACTAGCGGGAGGGGAGAGACCCAGTACTTC. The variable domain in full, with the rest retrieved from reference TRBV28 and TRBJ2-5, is DVKVTQSSRYLVKRTGEKVFLECVQDMDHENMFWYRQDPGLGLRLIYFSYDVKMKEKGDIPEGYSVSREKKERFSLILESASTNQTSMYLCASSSGRTSGRGETQYFGPGTRLLVL.

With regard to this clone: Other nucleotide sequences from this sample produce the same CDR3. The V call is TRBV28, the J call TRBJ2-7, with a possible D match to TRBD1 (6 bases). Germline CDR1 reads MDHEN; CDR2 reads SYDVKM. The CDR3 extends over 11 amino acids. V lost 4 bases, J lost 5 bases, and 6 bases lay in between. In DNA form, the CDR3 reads TGTGCCAGCAGTTACAGGGACGAGCAGTACTTC. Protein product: CASSYRDEQYF.

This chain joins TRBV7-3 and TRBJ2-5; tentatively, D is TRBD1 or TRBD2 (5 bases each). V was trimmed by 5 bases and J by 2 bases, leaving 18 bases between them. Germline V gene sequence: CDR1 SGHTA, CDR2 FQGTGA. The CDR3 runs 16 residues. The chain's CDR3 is CASSATGTGWQETQYF. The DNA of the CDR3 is TGTGCCAGCAGCGCAACCGGGACGGGCTGGCAAGAGACCCAGTACTTC.

CDR3: CATSRDLQGGEQFF. DNA of the CDR3: TGTGCCACCAGCAGAGACCTACAGGGCGGTGAGCAGTTCTTC. The chain recombines TRBV15 with TRBJ2-1, with a weak D call TRBD1 (6 bases). V shed 0 bases and J shed 9 bases, with 12 bases lying between them. This CDR3 is 14 amino acids long. Looked up from germline, CDR1 is LNHNV and CDR2 is YYDKDF (reference sequence).